The entry below gives a single TCR beta chain sequence along with its context. Its antigen remains unidentified. The sample is drawn from a study of cytomegalovirus exposure and HLA in healthy donors. Findings and limits, study-wide: Reportedly, HLA-A and HLA-B alleles of most subjects were accurately predicted from TCR beta. Later on, an analysis tied around 17,000 TCR beta sequences to HLA alleles at 0.05 false discovery rate. Later on, an analysis found that several of the most significant clusters appeared to be linked to common viral pathogens, which included parvovirus B19. CMV serostatus alone was available as immune exposure information.

Germline-derived CDR1 and CDR2 are MGHRA and YSYEKL. Trimming removed 0 bases at V and 1 base at J, with 6 bases between. There are 14 residues in the CDR3. Vbeta (60) and Jbeta (13) primers were used in the PCR. Here immunoSEQ multiplex PCR was the method, and the copy in TCRdb shows in-frame clones only, minus some. The sample comprises 200,000 to 250,000 clones, around 77% of which are singletons, and less than 3.5% rests with the top ten. Sequencing was carried out using PBMCs. The receptor comes from a young woman in good health and CMV-seronegative. The chain recombines TRBV4-1 with TRBJ1-2; D is ambiguous. The CDR3 nucleotides read TGCGCCAGCAGCCAAGATTTGTATAACTATGGCTACACCTTC. This encodes CASSQDLYNYGYTF.